These T cell receptor beta chains were read from a single sample in a study of graft-versus-host responses after intestinal transplantation. Antigens for these TCRs are unknown. The repertoire was sequenced with immunoSEQ multiplex PCR; TCRdb's copy has only in-frame clones and lacks some. The table records 96,000 or so clones, 80% to 95% of them present only once. The specimen was unstimulated CD4+ T cells sorted from spleen or lymph node cells, collected before intestinal transplant. The receptors were sampled from a human donor who received an intestinal transplant. The CDR3 runs from the conserved cysteine through the conserved F or W. A D gene is named only where the DNA matches it firmly. Clone size, where shown, is once, few, many, or a class for clones that have expanded.

13 NA TRBD2 TRBJ2-1 TRBV5-1 CASTLAANNEQFF TGCGCCAGCACCCTAGCGGCAAACAATGAGCAGTTCTTC
13 NA NA TRBJ1-2 TRBV6-5 CASSYGQSYGYTF TGTGCCAGCAGTTACGGACAGTCCTATGGCTACACCTTC
15 few NA TRBJ1-4 TRBV5-8 CASSLSRRANEKLFF TGTGCCAGCAGCTTGTCACGCAGGGCAAATGAAAAACTGTTTTTT
13 few NA TRBJ2-6 TRBV30 CAWRSSGANVLTF TGTGCCTGGAGGAGCTCTGGGGCCAACGTCCTGACTTTC
13 once NA TRBJ2-5 TRBV13 CASSLGRQETQYF TGTGCCAGCAGCTTAGGCCGGCAAGAGACCCAGTACTTC
14 once TRBD1 TRBJ2-7 TRBV7-2 CASSLGQAAYEQYF TGTGCCAGCAGCCTAGGACAGGCCGCCTACGAGCAGTACTTC
13 NA TRBD1 TRBJ2-1 TRBV7-9 CASSRDRYNEQFF TGTGCCAGCAGCCGGGACAGATACAATGAGCAGTTCTTC
14 once TRBD2 TRBJ2-2 TRBV28 CASSGRIGTGELFF TGTGCCAGTAGCGGGAGGATCGGGACCGGGGAGCTGTTTTTT
13 NA NA TRBJ1-5 TRBV15 CATSRQNNQPQHF TGTGCCACCAGCAGACAGAACAATCAGCCCCAGCATTTT
17 NA TRBD1 TRBJ2-7 TRBV27 CASSLGQGAMLAYEQYF TGTGCCAGCAGTTTGGGACAGGGGGCGATGCTCGCCTACGAGCAGTACTTC
14 NA TRBD1 TRBJ1-1 TRBV15 CATSGQGPYTEAFF TGTGCCACCAGCGGACAGGGACCTTACACTGAAGCTTTCTTT
17 NA TRBD2 TRBJ2-7 TRBV28 CASSLPRGAGGTYEQYF TGTGCCAGCAGTTTGCCGAGAGGAGCGGGGGGGACCTACGAGCAGTACTTC
11 NA NA TRBJ2-7 TRBV5-6 CASSSFYEQYF TGTGCCAGCAGCTCCTTCTACGAGCAGTACTTC
16 NA NA TRBJ2-3 TRBV6-5 CASSYSRTPGLDTQYF TGTGCCAGCAGTTACTCGAGGACCCCTGGACTGGATACGCAGTATTTT
13 NA NA TRBJ2-3 TRBV13 CASSPASTDTQYF TGTGCCAGCAGCCCGGCTAGTACGGATACGCAGTATTTT
14 NA TRBD2 TRBJ2-1 TRBV18 CASSPGLAGEGQFF TGTGCCAGCTCACCTGGACTAGCGGGAGAGGGACAGTTCTTC
16 few TRBD1 TRBJ1-6 TRBV5-5 CASSYSYGTANSPLHF TGTGCCAGCAGCTACTCCTACGGGACAGCTAATTCACCCCTCCACTTT
15 NA TRBD1 TRBJ1-5 TRBV18 CASSLGQGMEQPQHF TGTGCCAGCTCACTCGGACAGGGAATGGAACAGCCCCAGCATTTT
17 NA TRBD2 TRBJ2-1 TRBV9 CASSLLRTSGGDDEQFF TGTGCCAGCAGCTTACTCCGGACTAGCGGGGGCGATGATGAGCAGTTCTTC
12 NA TRBD1 TRBJ1-5 TRBV29-1 CSGGQANQPQHF TGCAGCGGGGGACAGGCTAATCAGCCCCAGCATTTT
11 NA NA TRBJ2-7 TRBV6-1 CASSAPYEQYF TGTGCCAGCAGTGCCCCGTACGAGCAGTACTTC
19 NA TRBD1 TRBJ2-7 TRBV2 CASRGQGAPSAWGSYEQYF TGTGCCAGCAGGGGACAGGGGGCTCCCTCTGCCTGGGGTTCCTACGAGCAGTACTTC
15 NA NA TRBJ2-1 TRBV5-1 CASSPGLAGLREQFF TGCGCCAGCAGTCCAGGACTCGCTGGGCTTCGTGAGCAGTTCTTC
15 NA NA TRBJ1-4 TRBV9 CASSPQTATNEKLFF TGTGCCAGCAGCCCCCAGACTGCAACTAATGAAAAACTGTTTTTT
10 NA NA TRBJ2-1 TRBV6-1 CASSEGAAFF TGTGCCAGCAGTGAAGGGGCCGCGTTCTTC
15 NA NA TRBJ1-5 TRBV4-1 CASSQDERGNQPQHF TGCGCCAGCAGCCAAGATGAACGGGGCAATCAGCCCCAGCATTTT
12 NA NA TRBJ1-1 TRBV7-9 CASSFLFTEAFF TGTGCCAGCAGCTTTCTGTTTACTGAAGCTTTCTTT
16 NA NA TRBJ2-7 TRBV15 CATSRDRRQDLDEQYF TGTGCCACCAGCAGAGATCGGAGACAGGACCTGGACGAGCAGTACTTC
13 NA TRBD1 TRBJ1-2 TRBV18 CASSQGQLYGYTF TGTGCCAGCTCACAGGGACAGTTATATGGCTACACCTTC
11 NA NA TRBJ2-3 TRBV7-9 CASSSIDTQYF TGTGCCAGCAGCTCCATAGATACGCAGTATTTT
16 NA TRBD1 TRBJ1-1 TRBV5-4 CASSPTGARATTEAFF TGTGCCAGCAGCCCGACAGGGGCTCGGGCCACCACTGAAGCTTTCTTT
13 NA NA TRBJ1-1 TRBV9 CASSALSNTEAFF TGTGCCAGCAGCGCCCTTTCGAACACTGAAGCTTTCTTT
15 NA TRBD1 TRBJ1-6 TRBV11-2 CASSLLGQGSSPLHF TGTGCCAGCAGCTTATTGGGACAGGGCAGTTCACCCCTCCACTTT
14 few TRBD1 TRBJ1-6 TRBV7-9 CASSMTGGGSPLHF TGTGCCAGCAGCATGACAGGGGGAGGATCACCCCTCCACTTT
14 NA NA TRBJ2-2 TRBV29-1 CSVEFGGATGELFF TGCAGCGTTGAATTCGGGGGAGCAACCGGGGAGCTGTTTTTT
14 NA TRBD2 TRBJ2-3 TRBV4-1 CASRPTSGRPTQYF TGCGCCAGCAGGCCGACTAGCGGGAGGCCTACGCAGTATTTT
19 NA NA TRBJ1-2 TRBV18 CASSPPNSPLTGSNYGYTF TGTGCCAGCTCACCCCCCAACTCCCCTCTGACAGGTTCCAACTATGGCTACACCTTC
14 NA TRBD2 TRBJ2-1 TRBV11-3 CASSREGVAYEQFF TGTGCCAGCAGCCGGGAGGGGGTAGCCTATGAGCAGTTCTTC
14 NA NA TRBJ2-4 TRBV27 CASSLSLNSNIQYF TGTGCCAGCAGTTTATCTCTTAATTCAAACATTCAGTACTTC
13 NA NA TRBJ2-7 TRBV29-1 CSVLSTYSYEQYF TGCAGCGTATTATCTACCTACTCCTACGAGCAGTACTTC
14 NA NA TRBJ1-6 TRBV7-8 CASSPGGANSPLHF TGTGCCAGCAGCCCCGGGGGGGCTAATTCACCCCTCCACTTT
13 NA NA TRBJ1-1 TRBV9 CASSVAVNTEAFF TGTGCCAGCAGCGTAGCTGTCAACACTGAAGCTTTCTTT
13 NA NA TRBJ2-7 TRBV5-1 CASSLAQRDEQYF TGCGCCAGCAGCTTGGCCCAGCGGGACGAGCAGTACTTC
14 NA NA TRBJ2-5 TRBV2 CASSERGFGETQYF TGTGCCAGCAGTGAACGAGGGTTTGGAGAGACCCAGTACTTC
15 NA TRBD1 TRBJ2-7 TRBV5-1 CASSFRDRGQSEQYF TGCGCCAGCAGCTTCCGGGACAGGGGGCAGAGCGAGCAGTACTTC
15 once NA TRBJ1-6 TRBV4-1 CASSPQGRGGSPLHF TGCGCCAGCAGCCCCCAGGGCAGGGGCGGGTCACCCCTCCACTTT
15 few TRBD1 TRBJ1-4 TRBV2 CASSVTGGLSEKLFF TGTGCCAGCAGTGTAACAGGGGGCCTCTCGGAAAAACTGTTTTTT